The following is a T cell receptor beta chain sequence with its context. The antigen is unknown. Germline-derived CDR1 and CDR2 are MGHRA and YSYEKL. The CDR3 runs to 16 residues. V was clipped by 2 bases and J by 2 bases; unmatched bases: 5. Repertoires were generated with immunoSEQ multiplex PCR, while TCRdb's copy carries only in-frame clones and drops some. Of millions of clones in the sample, 90% to 95% were seen once. These data are taken from a study of shared clonotypes between healthy human individuals. Study observations and caveats: The study found roughly 5% of naive CD4 clonotypes shared across several donors. Donor scarcity curtailed the genetic and exposure-history diversity represented herein.

This chain links TRBV4-1 with TRBJ2-7; 11 bases agree with TRBD2. The source material was naive CD4+ T cells sorted from blood. Stated subset: CD45RA+ positively selected. This clonotype was obtained from a man aged 18 to 30 in good health. The CDR3 region is CASSQPSGRNPYEQYF. The CDR3 nucleotides read TGCGCCAGCAGCCAACCTAGCGGGAGGAATCCCTACGAGCAGTACTTC.